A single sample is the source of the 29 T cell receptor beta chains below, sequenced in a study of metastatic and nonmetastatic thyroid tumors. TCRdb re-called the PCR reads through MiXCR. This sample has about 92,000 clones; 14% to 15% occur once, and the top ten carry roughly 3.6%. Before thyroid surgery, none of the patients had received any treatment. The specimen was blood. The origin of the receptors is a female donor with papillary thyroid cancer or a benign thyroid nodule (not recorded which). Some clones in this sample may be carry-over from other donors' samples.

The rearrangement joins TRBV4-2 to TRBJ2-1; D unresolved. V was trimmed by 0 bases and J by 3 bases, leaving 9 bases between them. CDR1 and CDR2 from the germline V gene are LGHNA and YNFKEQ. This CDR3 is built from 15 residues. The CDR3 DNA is TGTGCCAGCAGCCAAGATTACAGAATCTACAATGAGCAGTTCTTC. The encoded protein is CASSQDYRIYNEQFF.

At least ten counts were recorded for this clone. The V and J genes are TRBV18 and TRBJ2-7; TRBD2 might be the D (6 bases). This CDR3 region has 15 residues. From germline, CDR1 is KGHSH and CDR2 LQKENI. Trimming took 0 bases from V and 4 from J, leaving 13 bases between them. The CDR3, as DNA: TGTGCCAGCTCACCACCGGGACTTAAAGGATACGAGCAGTACTTC. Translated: CASSPPGLKGYEQYF.

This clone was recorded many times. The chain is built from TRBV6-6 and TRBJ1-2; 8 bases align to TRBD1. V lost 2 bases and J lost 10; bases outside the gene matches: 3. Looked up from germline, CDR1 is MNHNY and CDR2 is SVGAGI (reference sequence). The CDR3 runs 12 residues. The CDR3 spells CASSYEGQDYTF. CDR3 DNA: TGTGCCAGCAGTTACGAGGGACAGGACTACACCTTC.

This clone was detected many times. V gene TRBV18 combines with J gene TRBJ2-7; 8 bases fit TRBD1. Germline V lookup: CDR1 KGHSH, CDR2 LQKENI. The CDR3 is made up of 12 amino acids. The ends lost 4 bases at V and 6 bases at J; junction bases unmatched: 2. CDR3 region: CASSRTGGEQYF. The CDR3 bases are TGTGCCAGCTCACGAACAGGGGGCGAGCAGTACTTC.

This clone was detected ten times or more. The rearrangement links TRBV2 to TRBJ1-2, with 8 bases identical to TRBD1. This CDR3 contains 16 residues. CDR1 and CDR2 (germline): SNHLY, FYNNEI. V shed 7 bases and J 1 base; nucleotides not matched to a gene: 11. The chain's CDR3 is CASNPSGGAGNYGYTF. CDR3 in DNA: TGTGCCAGCAACCCCTCAGGGGGCGCGGGTAACTATGGCTACACCTTC.

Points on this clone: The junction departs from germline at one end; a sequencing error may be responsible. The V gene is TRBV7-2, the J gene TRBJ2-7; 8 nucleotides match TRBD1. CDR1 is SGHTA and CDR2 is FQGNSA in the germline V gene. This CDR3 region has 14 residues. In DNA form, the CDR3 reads TGTGCCAGCAGCCCGGGGACAGGAAACTACCAGCAGTATTTC. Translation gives CASSPGTGNYQQYF.

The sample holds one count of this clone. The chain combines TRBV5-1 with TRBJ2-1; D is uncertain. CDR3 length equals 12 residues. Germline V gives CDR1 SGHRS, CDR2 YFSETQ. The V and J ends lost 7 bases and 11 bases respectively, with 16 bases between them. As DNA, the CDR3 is TGCGCCAGCTCAGAGGCGACAATGAAGCAGTTCTTC. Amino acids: CASSEATMKQFF.

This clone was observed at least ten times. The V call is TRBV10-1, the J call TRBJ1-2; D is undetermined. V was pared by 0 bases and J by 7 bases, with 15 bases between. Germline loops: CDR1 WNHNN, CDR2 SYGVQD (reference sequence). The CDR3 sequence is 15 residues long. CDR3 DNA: TGCGCCAGCAGTGAGTCCGAGACGGGAGCAGGTGGCTACACCTTC. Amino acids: CASSESETGAGGYTF.

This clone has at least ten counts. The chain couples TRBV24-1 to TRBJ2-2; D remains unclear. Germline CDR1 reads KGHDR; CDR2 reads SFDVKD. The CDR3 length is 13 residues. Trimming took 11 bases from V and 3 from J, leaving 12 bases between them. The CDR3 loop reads CAISGSYTGELFF. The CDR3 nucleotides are TGTGCCATTTCCGGGTCCTACACCGGGGAGCTGTTTTTT.

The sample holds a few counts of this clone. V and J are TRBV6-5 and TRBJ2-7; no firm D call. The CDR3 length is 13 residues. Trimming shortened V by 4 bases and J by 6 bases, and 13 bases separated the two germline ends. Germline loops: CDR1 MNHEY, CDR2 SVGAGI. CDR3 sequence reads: CASSSQRVREQYF. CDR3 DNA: TGTGCCAGCAGTTCACAGCGTGTACGCGAGCAGTACTTC.

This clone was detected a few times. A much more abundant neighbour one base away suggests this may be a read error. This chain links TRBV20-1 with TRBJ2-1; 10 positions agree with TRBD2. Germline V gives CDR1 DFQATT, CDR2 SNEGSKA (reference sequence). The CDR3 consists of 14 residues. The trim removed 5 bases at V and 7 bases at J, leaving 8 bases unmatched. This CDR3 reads CSAAILAGLNEQFF. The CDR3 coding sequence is TGCAGTGCTGCGATACTAGCGGGGTTGAATGAGCAGTTCTTC.

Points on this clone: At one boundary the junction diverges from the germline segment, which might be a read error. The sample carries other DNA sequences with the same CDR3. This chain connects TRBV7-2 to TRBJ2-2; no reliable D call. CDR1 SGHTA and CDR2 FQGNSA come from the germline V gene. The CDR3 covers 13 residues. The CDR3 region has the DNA TGTGCCAGCAGCTTTCCTGGGGTCGGTGAGCTTTTTTTT. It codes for CASSFPGVGELFF.

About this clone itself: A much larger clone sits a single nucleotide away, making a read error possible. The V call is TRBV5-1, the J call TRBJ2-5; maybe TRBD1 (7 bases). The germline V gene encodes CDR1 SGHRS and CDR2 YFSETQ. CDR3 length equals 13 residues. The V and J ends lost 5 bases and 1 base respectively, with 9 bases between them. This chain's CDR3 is CASRRDSQETQYF. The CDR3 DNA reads TGCGCCAGCAGGCGGGACAGCCAAGAGACCCAGTACTTC.

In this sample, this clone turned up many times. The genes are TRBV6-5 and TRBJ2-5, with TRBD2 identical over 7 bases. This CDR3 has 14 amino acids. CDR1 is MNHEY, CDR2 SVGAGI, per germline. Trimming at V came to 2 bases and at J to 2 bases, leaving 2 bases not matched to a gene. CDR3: CASSYGAGQETQYF. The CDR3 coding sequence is TGTGCCAGCAGTTACGGAGCGGGGCAAGAGACCCAGTACTTC.

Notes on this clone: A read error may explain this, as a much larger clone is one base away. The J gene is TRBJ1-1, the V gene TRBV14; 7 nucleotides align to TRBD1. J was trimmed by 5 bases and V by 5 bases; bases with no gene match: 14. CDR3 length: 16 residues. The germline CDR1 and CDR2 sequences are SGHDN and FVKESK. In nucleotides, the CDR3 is TGTGCCAGCAGCACCCACGACAGGGCCCGAGGGACTGAAGCTTTCTTT. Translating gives CASSTHDRARGTEAFF.

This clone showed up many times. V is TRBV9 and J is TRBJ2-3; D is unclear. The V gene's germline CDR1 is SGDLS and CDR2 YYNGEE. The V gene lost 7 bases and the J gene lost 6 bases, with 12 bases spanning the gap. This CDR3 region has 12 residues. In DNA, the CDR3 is TGTGCCAGCGCAAGATCGGACGATACGCAGTATTTT. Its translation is CASARSDDTQYF.

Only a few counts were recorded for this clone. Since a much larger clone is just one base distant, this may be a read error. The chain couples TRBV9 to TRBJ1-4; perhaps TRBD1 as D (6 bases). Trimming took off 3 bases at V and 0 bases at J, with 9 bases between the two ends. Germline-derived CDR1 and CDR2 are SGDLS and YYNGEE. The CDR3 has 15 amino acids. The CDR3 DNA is TGTGCCAGCAGCGGGGACACAGCAACTAATGAAAAACTGTTTTTT. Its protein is CASSGDTATNEKLFF.

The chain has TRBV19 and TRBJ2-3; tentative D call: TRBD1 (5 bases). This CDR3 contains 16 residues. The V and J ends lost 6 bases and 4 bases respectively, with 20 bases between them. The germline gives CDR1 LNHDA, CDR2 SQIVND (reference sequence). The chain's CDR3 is CASSLVTDITSDTQYF. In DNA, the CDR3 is TGTGCCAGTAGCTTGGTGACGGACATTACTTCAGATACGCAGTATTTT.

The CDR3 bases are TGTGCCAGCACCGATTCCGGGACAGCTCTTCGAAGCTACACCTTC. Translating it yields CASTDSGTALRSYTF. This sequence joins TRBV5-4 and TRBJ1-2; 7 nucleotides line up with TRBD1. Germline values: CDR1 SGHNT, CDR2 YYREEE (reference sequence). J lost 9 bases, V lost 6 bases, and 17 bases had no gene match. The CDR3 consists of 15 residues. Full variable domain (outside the CDR3, taken from reference TRBV5-4 and TRBJ1-2): ETGVTQSPTHLIKTRGQQVTLRCSSQSGHNTVSWYQQALGQGPQFIFQYYREEENGRGNFPPRFSGLQFPNYSSELNVNALELDDSALYLCASTDSGTALRSYTFGSGTRLTVV.

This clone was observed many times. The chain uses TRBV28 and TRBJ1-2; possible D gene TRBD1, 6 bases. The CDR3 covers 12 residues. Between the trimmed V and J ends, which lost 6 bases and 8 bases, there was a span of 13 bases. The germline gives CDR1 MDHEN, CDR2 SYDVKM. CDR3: CASRLQGGGYTF. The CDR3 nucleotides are TGTGCCAGCAGGCTACAGGGAGGAGGCTACACCTTC.

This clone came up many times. The chain's CDR3 is CASSMGGLDEQFF. The CDR3 nucleotides read TGTGCCAGTAGTATGGGGGGGCTGGATGAGCAGTTCTTC. The chain carries TRBV19 and TRBJ2-1, with a weak D call TRBD2 (7 bases). Between the trimmed V and J ends, which lost 3 bases and 8 bases, there was a span of 11 bases. Germline assignment: CDR1 LNHDA and CDR2 SQIVND (reference sequence). The length of the CDR3 is 13 residues.

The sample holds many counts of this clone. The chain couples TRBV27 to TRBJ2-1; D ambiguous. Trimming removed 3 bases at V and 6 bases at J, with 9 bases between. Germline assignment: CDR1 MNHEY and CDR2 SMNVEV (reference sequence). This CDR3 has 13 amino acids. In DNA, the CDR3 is TGTGCCAGCAGTTTGTCAGCCGTCAATGAGCAGTTCTTC. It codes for CASSLSAVNEQFF.

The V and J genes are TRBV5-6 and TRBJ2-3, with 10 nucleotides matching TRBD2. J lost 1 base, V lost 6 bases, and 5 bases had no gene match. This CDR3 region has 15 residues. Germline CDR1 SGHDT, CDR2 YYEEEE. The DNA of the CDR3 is TGTGCCAGCACGAGCGGGGGGGCCGGCACAGATACGCAGTATTTT. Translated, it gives CASTSGGAGTDTQYF.

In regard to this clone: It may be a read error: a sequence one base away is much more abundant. CDR3: CASSPGWGLNEKLFF. The CDR3 DNA follows: TGTGCCAGCAGCCCGGGATGGGGGCTCAATGAAAAACTGTTTTTT. The chain is built from TRBV7-9 and TRBJ1-4; D perhaps matches TRBD1 (6 bases). The germline V gene encodes CDR1 SEHNR and CDR2 FQNEAQ (reference sequence). The CDR3 has 15 residues. V shed 5 bases and J shed 5 bases, with 15 bases lying between them.

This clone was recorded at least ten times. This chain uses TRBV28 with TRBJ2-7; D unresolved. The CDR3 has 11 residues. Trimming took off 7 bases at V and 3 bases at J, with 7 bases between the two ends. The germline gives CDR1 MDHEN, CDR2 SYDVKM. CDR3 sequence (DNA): TGTGCCAGCACCTTCGGCTACGAGCAGTACTTC. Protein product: CASTFGYEQYF.

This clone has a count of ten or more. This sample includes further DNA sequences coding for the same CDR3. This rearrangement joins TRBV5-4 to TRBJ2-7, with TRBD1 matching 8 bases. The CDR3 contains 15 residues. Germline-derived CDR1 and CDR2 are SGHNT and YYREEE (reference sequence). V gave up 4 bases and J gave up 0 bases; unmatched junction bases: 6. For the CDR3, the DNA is TGTGCCAGCAGCCTGACAGGGGAAGGCTCCTACGAGCAGTACTTC. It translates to CASSLTGEGSYEQYF.

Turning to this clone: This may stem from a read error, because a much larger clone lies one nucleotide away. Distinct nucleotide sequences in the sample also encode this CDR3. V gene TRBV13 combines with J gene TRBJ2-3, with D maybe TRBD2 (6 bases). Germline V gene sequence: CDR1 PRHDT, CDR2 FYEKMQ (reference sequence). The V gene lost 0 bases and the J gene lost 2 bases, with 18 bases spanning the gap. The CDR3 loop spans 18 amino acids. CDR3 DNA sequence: TGTGCCAGCAGCTTAGGCTTCTCGGAGCGGGCTTTCACAGATACGCAGTATTTT. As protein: CASSLGFSERAFTDTQYF.

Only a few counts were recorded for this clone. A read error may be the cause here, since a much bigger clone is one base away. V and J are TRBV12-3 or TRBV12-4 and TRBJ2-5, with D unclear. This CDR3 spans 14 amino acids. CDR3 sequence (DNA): TGTGCCAGCAGCCAGTACAAGACGGAAGAGACCCAGCACTTC. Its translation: CASSQYKTEETQHF.

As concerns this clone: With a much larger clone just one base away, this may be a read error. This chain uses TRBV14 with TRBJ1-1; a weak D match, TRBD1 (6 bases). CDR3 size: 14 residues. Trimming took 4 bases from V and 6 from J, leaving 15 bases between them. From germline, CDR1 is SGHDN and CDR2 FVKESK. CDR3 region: CASSPDSGQPEAFF. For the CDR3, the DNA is TGTGCCAGCAGCCCAGATTCCGGACAGCCTGAAGCTTTCTTT.